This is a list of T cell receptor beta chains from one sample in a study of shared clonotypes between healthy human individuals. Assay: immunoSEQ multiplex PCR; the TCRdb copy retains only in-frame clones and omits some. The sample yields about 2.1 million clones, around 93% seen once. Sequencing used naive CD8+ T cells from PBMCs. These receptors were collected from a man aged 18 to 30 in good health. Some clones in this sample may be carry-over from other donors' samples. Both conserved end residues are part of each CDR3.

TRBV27 CASSFTQDGTEAFF
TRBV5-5 CASILNHEQYF
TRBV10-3 CAIRAQTLANTGELFF
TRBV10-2 CASSEDWSSYNEQFF
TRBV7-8 CASSLGGTGGFYEQYF
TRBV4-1 CASSQGGRFSSGNTIYF
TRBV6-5 CASSAAGTSYNEQFF
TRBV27 CASSLRAAYNEQFF
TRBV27 CASSLFNQPWGELFF
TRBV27 CASSITPVRGPSYNEQFF
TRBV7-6 CASSPAGGRADTQYF
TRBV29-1 CSVEGPGELFF
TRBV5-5 CASSADSLGYGYTF
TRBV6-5 CASSAITGLNNEQFF
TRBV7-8 CASSLVGAQETQYF
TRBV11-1 CASSERPRDRGHYEQYF
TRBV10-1 CASSWTSGPSTDTQYF
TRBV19 CASSMSRGLYNEQFF
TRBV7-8 CASSLALIGTGARYEQYF
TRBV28 CASSLLLGSEQFF
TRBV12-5 CASGRSGIDEQYF
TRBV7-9 CASSLIAPSYEQYF
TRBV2 CATQRGGELFF
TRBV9 CASSEGGGTGNTIYF
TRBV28 CASSFITGELFF
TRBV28 CAIRRAFGGTEAFF
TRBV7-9 CASSPTSGIYEQYF
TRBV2 CASRSLAGGQNNEQFF
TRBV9 CASSVGPFSRTSGLYEQYF